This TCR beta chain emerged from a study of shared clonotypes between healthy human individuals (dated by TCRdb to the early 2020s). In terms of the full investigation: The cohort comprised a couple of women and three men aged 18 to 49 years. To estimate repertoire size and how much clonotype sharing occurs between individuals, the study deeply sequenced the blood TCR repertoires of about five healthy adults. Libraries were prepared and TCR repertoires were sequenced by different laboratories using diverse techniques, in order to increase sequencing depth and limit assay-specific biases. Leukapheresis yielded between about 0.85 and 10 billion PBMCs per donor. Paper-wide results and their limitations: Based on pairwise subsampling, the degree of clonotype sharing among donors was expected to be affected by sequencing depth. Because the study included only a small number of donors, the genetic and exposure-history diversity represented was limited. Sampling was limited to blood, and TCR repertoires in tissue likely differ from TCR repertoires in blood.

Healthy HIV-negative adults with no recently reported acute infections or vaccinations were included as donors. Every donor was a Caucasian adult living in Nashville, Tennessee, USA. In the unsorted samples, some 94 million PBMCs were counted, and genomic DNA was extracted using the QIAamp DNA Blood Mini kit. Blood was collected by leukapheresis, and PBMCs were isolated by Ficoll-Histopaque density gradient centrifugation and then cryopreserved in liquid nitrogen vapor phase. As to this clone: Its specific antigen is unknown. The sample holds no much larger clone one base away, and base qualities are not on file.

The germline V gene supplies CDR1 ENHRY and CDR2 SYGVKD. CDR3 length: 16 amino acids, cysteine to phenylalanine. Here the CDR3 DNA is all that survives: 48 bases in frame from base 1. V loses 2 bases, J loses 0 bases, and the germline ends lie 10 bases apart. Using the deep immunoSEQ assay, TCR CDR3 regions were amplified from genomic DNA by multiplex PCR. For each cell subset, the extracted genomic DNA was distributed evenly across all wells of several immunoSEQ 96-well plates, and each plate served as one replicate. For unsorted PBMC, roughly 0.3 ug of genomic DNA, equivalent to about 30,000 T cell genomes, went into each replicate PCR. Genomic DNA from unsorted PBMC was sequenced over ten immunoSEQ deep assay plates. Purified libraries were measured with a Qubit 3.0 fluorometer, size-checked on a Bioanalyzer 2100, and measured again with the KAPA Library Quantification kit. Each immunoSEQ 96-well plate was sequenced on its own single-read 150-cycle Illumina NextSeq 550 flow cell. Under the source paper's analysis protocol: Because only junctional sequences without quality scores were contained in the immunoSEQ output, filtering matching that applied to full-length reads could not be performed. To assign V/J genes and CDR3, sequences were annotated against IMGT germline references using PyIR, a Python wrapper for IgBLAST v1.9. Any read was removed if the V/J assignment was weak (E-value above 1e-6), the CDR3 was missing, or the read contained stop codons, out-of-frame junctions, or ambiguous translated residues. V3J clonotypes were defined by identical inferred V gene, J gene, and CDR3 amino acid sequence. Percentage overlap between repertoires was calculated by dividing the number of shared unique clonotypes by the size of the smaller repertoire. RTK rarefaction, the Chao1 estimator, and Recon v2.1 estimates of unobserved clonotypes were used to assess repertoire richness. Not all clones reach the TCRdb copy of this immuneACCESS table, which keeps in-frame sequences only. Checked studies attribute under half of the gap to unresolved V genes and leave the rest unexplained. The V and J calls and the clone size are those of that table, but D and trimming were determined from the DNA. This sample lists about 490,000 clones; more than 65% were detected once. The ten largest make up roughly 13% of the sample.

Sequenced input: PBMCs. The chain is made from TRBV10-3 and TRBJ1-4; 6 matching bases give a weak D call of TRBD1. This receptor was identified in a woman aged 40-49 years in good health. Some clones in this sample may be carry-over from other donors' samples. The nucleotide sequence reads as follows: TGTGCCATCAGTGAGGGACAGAGAACAACTAATGAAAAACTGTTTTTT. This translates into CAISEGQRTTNEKLFF.